Listed below are T cell receptor beta chains from one sample, sequenced in a study of beta chain features in type 1 diabetes. Profiled with immunoSEQ multiplex PCR; TCRdb holds only in-frame clones, not every one. Among hundreds of thousands of clones listed, around 16% were seen once. Specimen: naive CD4+ T cells from blood. Every receptor here comes from a man younger than 30 in good health. The CDR3 runs from the conserved cysteine through the conserved F or W. A D gene is named only where the DNA matches it firmly. Size tells how often a clone was seen (once, few, many) or the class of an expanded clone, and some rows leave it out.

TRBD1	TRBV7-2	TRBJ1-2	few	CASRLGGGGYTF	TGTGCCAGCAGGTTAGGGGGCGGCGGCTACACCTTC
-	TRBV9	TRBJ1-3	few	CASSVTTTGNTIYF	TGTGCCAGCAGCGTAACGACGACTGGAAACACCATATATTTT
-	TRBV18	TRBJ1-1	few	CASSPPRYGGSGMNTEAFF	TGTGCCAGCTCACCACCTAGGTACGGGGGCAGTGGGATGAACACTGAAGCTTTCTTT
-	TRBV5-1	TRBJ2-3	-	CASSLSSPGSTDTQYF	TGCGCCAGCAGCTTGTCTAGTCCGGGAAGCACAGATACGCAGTATTTT
TRBD2	TRBV5-4	TRBJ2-3	few	CASSGLAATDTQYF	TGTGCCAGCAGCGGACTAGCGGCCACAGATACGCAGTATTTT
-	TRBV7-2	TRBJ1-1	-	CASSSGHLNTEAFF	TGTGCCAGCAGCTCGGGACACCTGAACACTGAAGCTTTCTTT
-	TRBV9	TRBJ1-1	-	CASSVGRVTEAFF	TGTGCCAGCAGCGTAGGCAGGGTCACTGAAGCTTTCTTT
-	TRBV7-3	TRBJ1-1	-	CASSPGVGTEAFF	TGTGCCAGCAGCCCAGGGGTGGGCACTGAAGCTTTCTTT
-	TRBV25-1	TRBJ1-3	few	CASSEPGSAGNTIYF	TGTGCCAGCAGTGAACCAGGGTCGGCTGGAAACACCATATATTTT
-	TRBV20-1	TRBJ1-2	-	CSARGSYTF	TGCAGTGCTAGGGGCAGCTACACCTTC
TRBD1	TRBV29-1	TRBJ2-7	few	CSYWGQGNSQYF	TGCAGCTACTGGGGACAGGGGAATTCGCAGTACTTC
TRBD1	TRBV30	TRBJ1-5	few	CACSFPAGTGGRQPQHF	TGTGCCTGCTCCTTTCCCGCCGGGACAGGGGGCCGTCAGCCCCAGCATTTT
-	TRBV28	TRBJ2-2	few	CACGTTNTGELFF	TGTGCCTGCGGGACAACGAACACCGGGGAGCTGTTTTTT
-	TRBV6-5	TRBJ2-7	-	CASADLGEAYEQYF	TGTGCCAGTGCCGACTTGGGGGAGGCCTACGAGCAGTACTTC
TRBD1	TRBV5-1	TRBJ2-7	-	CASSRAGGDYEQYF	TGCGCCAGCAGCAGAGCAGGGGGCGACTACGAGCAGTACTTC
TRBD1	TRBV5-6	TRBJ2-3	few	CASSLFGQGGAPGDTQYF	TGTGCCAGCAGCTTGTTTGGACAGGGGGGAGCCCCTGGAGATACGCAGTATTTT
TRBD1	TRBV27	TRBJ2-7	few	CASARDSHYEQYF	TGTGCCAGTGCCCGGGACAGCCATTACGAGCAGTACTTC
-	TRBV23-1	TRBJ1-2	few	CASSLEDHGGGYTF	TGCGCCAGCAGTCTCGAGGACCACGGGGGTGGCTACACCTTC
-	TRBV7-2	TRBJ2-7	-	CASSPLATWQYF	TGTGCCAGCAGCCCCTTAGCCACTTGGCAGTACTTC
-	TRBV6-6	TRBJ2-2	-	CASRGYGAENPGELFF	TGTGCCAGCAGGGGCTATGGGGCAGAGAACCCCGGGGAGCTGTTTTTT
-	TRBV21-1	TRBJ2-7	few	CASSKSRDIKFYNVCEQYF	TGTGCCAGCAGCAAAAGTAGGGATATTAAGTTTTATAATGTGTGCGAGCAGTACTTC
TRBD1	TRBV7-9	TRBJ1-1	few	CASSSTGVNTEAFF	TGTGCCAGCAGCTCGACAGGGGTTAACACTGAAGCTTTCTTT
-	TRBV9	TRBJ1-2	few	CASSQGLGGYTF	TGTGCCAGCAGCCAGGGTCTTGGGGGCTACACCTTC
-	TRBV15	TRBJ1-5	few	CATSRDSTQPQHF	TGTGCCACCAGCAGAGATAGTACCCAGCCCCAGCATTTT
-	TRBV9	TRBJ2-7	few	CASSVGPPSNGYEQYF	TGTGCCAGCAGCGTAGGTCCCCCTAGTAATGGCTACGAGCAGTACTTC